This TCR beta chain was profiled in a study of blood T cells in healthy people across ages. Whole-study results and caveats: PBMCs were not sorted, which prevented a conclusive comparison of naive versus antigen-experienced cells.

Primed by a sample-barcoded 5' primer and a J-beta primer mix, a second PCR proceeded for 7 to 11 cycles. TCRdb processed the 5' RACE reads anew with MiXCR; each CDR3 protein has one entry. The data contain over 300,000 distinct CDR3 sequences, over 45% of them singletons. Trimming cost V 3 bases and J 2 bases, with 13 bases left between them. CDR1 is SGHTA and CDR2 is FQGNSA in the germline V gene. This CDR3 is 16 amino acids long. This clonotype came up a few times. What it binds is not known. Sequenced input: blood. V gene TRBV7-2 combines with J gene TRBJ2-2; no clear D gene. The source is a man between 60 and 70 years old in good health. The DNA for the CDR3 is TGTGCCAGCAGCTTCCTCTCCCTTACTAACACCGGGGAGCTGTTTTTT. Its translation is CASSFLSLTNTGELFF.